This entry features one TCR beta chain sequence. Its antigen remains unidentified. This specimen comes from a study of shared clonotypes between healthy human individuals. Study-wide points: Depth of sequencing was expected to influence donor clonotype sharing.

Running of the assay took place at deep level. TCRdb's table, derived via immunoSEQ multiplex PCR, lists solely in-frame clones and lacks some. The table shows 600,000 to 750,000 clones, with 55% to 80% occurring only once. Sequencing used memory CD4+ T cells sorted from blood. Subset given: CD45RA-negative fraction. This TCR came from a woman aged 30 to 39 in good health.

The CDR3 nucleotides are TGTGCCAGCACACTCAGACCCAACTATGGCTACACCTTC. It is translated as CASTLRPNYGYTF. The genes are TRBV28 and TRBJ1-2; D is uncertain. The germline V and J ends were trimmed by 7 bases and 2 bases, with 11 bases remaining between them. Germline V lookup: CDR1 MDHEN, CDR2 SYDVKM. The CDR3 sequence is 13 residues long.